The rows below give T cell receptor beta chains drawn from one sample of a study of blood T cell repertoires in COVID-19. Clones were read by immunoSEQ multiplex PCR, and TCRdb kept only the in-frame ones, dropping some. This sample has around 75,000 clones, with 88% found just once. The sequencing input was peripheral blood. These TCRs come from a human donor in a cohort sampled during active COVID-19. Both conserved end residues are part of each CDR3. Fields, in order: J gene, V gene, clone size, D gene, CDR3 protein, CDR3 DNA. A D gene is named only where the DNA matches it firmly. Size is omitted from some rows. Given values are once, few, many or a class for expanded clones.

>TRBJ1-2|TRBV29-1|.|.
CSARYSNYGYTF
TGCAGCGCCCGCTACTCTAACTATGGCTACACCTTC
>TRBJ2-5|TRBV5-6|.|.
CASTTDSRVETQYF
TGTGCCAGCACCACCGATTCTAGAGTAGAGACCCAGTACTTC
>TRBJ2-7|TRBV15|.|TRBD2
CATSRASGSSYEQYF
TGTGCCACCAGCAGAGCTAGCGGGAGCTCCTACGAGCAGTACTTC
>TRBJ2-4|TRBV9|.|TRBD2
CASSKGLAGGGFEDIQYF
TGTGCCAGCAGCAAGGGACTAGCGGGAGGGGGGTTTGAGGACATTCAGTACTTC
>TRBJ2-3|TRBV7-9|.|TRBD2
CASSLALAGDTDTQYF
TGTGCCAGCAGCTTAGCACTAGCGGGAGACACAGATACGCAGTATTTT
>TRBJ2-2|TRBV19|once|.
CASSPVAGNTGELFF
TGTGCCAGTAGTCCGGTGGCGGGGAACACCGGGGAGCTGTTTTTT
>TRBJ2-2|TRBV28|.|.
CASSIDSPNTGELFF
TGTGCCAGCAGCATTGACAGCCCTAACACCGGGGAGCTGTTTTTT
>TRBJ2-7|TRBV13|.|TRBD1
CASRFQGAREQYF
TGTGCCAGCAGATTCCAGGGGGCCCGAGAGCAGTACTTC
>TRBJ1-1|TRBV5-4|.|.
CASSPTEMNTEAFF
TGTGCCAGCAGCCCGACAGAGATGAACACTGAAGCTTTCTTT
>TRBJ2-5|TRBV28|.|.
CASSSGRETQYF
TGTGCCAGCAGTTCAGGGAGGGAGACCCAGTACTTC
>TRBJ2-7|TRBV6-1|.|.
CASSEDRAEQYF
TGTGCCAGCAGTGAAGACAGGGCCGAGCAGTACTTC
>TRBJ2-5|TRBV5-4|.|.
CASSSTGWGGETQYF
TGTGCCAGCAGCTCGACAGGGTGGGGAGGTGAGACCCAGTACTTC
>TRBJ1-2|TRBV6-5|.|.
CASSYNRGEGYTF
TGTGCCAGCAGTTACAATCGGGGAGAAGGCTACACCTTC
>TRBJ2-7|TRBV5-8|.|.
CASSPDDRLGPYEQYF
TGTGCCAGCAGCCCGGATGACAGGTTAGGTCCCTACGAGCAGTACTTC
>TRBJ2-7|TRBV5-8|.|.
CASSLYEQYF
TGTGCCAGCAGCCTCTACGAGCAGTACTTC
>TRBJ2-4|TRBV28|.|TRBD2
CASSPAGAGAFAAKNIQYF
TGTGCCAGCAGTCCCGCTGGGGCGGGAGCCTTCGCGGCCAAAAACATTCAGTACTTC
>TRBJ2-1|TRBV6-5|.|.
CASSSQANEQFF
TGTGCCAGCAGCTCCCAGGCCAATGAGCAGTTCTTC
>TRBJ1-4|TRBV5-6|.|.
CASSLLQTNEKLFF
TGTGCCAGCAGCTTGTTACAAACTAATGAAAAACTGTTTTTT
>TRBJ1-1|TRBV27|.|.
CATHPTYRDTEAFF
TGTGCCACCCACCCTACTTACCGGGACACTGAAGCTTTCTTT
>TRBJ1-5|TRBV7-2|.|.
CASSERGGAQPQHF
TGTGCCAGCAGCGAGAGAGGGGGAGCGCAGCCCCAGCATTTT
>TRBJ1-2|TRBV2|.|.
CASRPDNNYGYTF
TGTGCCAGCAGGCCGGACAACAACTATGGCTACACCTTC
>TRBJ2-2|TRBV11-2|.|.
CASSLGKQDRKRNEELFF
TGTGCCAGCAGCTTAGGGAAACAGGACCGTAAGAGGAACGAGGAGCTGTTTTTT
>TRBJ2-1|TRBV5-1|.|.
CASSLGGGDRTAYNEQFF
TGCGCCAGCAGCTTGGGGGGGGGCGACCGGACTGCCTACAATGAGCAGTTCTTC
>TRBJ2-7|TRBV6-6|.|TRBD2
CASSRYGTSGAYEQYF
TGTGCCAGCAGTCGATACGGGACTAGCGGAGCCTACGAGCAGTACTTC
>TRBJ1-2|TRBV3-1/TRBV3-2|.|TRBD1
CASSPKGQGAHGYTF
TGTGCCAGCAGCCCGAAGGGACAGGGGGCTCACGGCTACACCTTC
>TRBJ2-2|TRBV6-5|.|.
CASSLQVAGELFF
TGTGCCAGCAGCTTGCAGGTGGCCGGGGAGCTGTTTTTT
>TRBJ2-4|TRBV4-2|.|.
CASSPSGEKAKNIQYF
TGTGCCAGCAGTCCTAGTGGGGAGAAGGCCAAAAACATTCAGTACTTC
>TRBJ2-3|TRBV6-6|.|TRBD1
CASSPLGTGGDTQYF
TGTGCCAGCAGCCCATTGGGGACAGGGGGCGATACGCAGTATTTT
>TRBJ2-1|TRBV3-1/TRBV3-2|.|.
CASSQVRGSYNEQFF
TGTGCCAGCAGCCAAGTGCGGGGTTCCTACAATGAGCAGTTCTTC
>TRBJ2-3|TRBV15|.|TRBD2
CATSERTSGRARGTDTQYF
TGTGCCACCAGCGAAAGGACTAGCGGGAGGGCCAGAGGCACAGATACGCAGTATTTT
>TRBJ2-1|TRBV6-4|few|TRBD2
CASSRLAGTSNEQFF
TGTGCCAGCAGTCGGCTAGCGGGAACCTCCAATGAGCAGTTCTTC
>TRBJ2-7|TRBV6-1|few|TRBD1
CASSEETGGSYEQYF
TGTGCCAGCAGTGAGGAGACAGGGGGCTCCTACGAGCAGTACTTC
>TRBJ2-2|TRBV11-2|.|.
CASSFYTGELFF
TGTGCCAGCAGCTTCTACACCGGGGAGCTGTTTTTT
>TRBJ2-1|TRBV5-1|.|.
CASSLGDGMKRVDSYNEQFF
TGCGCCAGCAGCTTGGGGGATGGGATGAAGCGGGTAGATTCCTACAATGAGCAGTTCTTC
>TRBJ1-3|TRBV2|.|.
CASSGQGYFGNTIYF
TGTGCCAGCAGTGGGCAGGGTTATTTTGGAAACACCATATATTTT
>TRBJ2-5|TRBV5-5|.|.
CASNQGNQETQYF
TGTGCCAGCAACCAGGGGAACCAAGAGACCCAGTACTTC
>TRBJ2-3|TRBV6-2/TRBV6-3|.|.
CASSYSVDSLTDTQYF
TGTGCCAGCAGTTACTCAGTAGACTCTCTGACAGATACGCAGTATTTT
>TRBJ2-5|TRBV5-1|.|TRBD1
CASSLSGTGLLETQYF
TGCGCCAGCAGCTTGTCTGGGACAGGGCTCTTGGAGACCCAGTACTTC
>TRBJ2-7|TRBV28|.|.
CASSSTGGLGGYEQYF
TGTGCCAGCAGTTCCACTGGGGGCCTGGGCGGGTACGAGCAGTACTTC
>TRBJ1-6|TRBV6-5|few|TRBD1
CASSPRQGSHSPLHF
TGTGCCAGCAGTCCGCGACAGGGTTCTCATTCACCCCTCCACTTT
>TRBJ1-3|TRBV10-2|.|.
CASSTGYPGNTIYF
TGCGCCAGCAGTACAGGTTACCCTGGAAACACCATATATTTT
>TRBJ2-7|TRBV7-9|few|.
CASSLDRFYEQYF
TGTGCCAGCAGCTTAGACAGGTTCTACGAGCAGTACTTC
>TRBJ1-1|TRBV5-1|once|TRBD1
CASSSGQGATEAFF
TGCGCCAGCAGCTCGGGACAGGGAGCCACTGAAGCTTTCTTT
>TRBJ1-1|TRBV5-1|once|TRBD1
CASSLDPGQGGTEAFF
TGCGCCAGCAGCCTGGATCCGGGACAGGGGGGCACTGAAGCTTTCTTT
>TRBJ2-5|TRBV21-1|.|.
CASSQEETQYF
TGTGCCAGCAGCCAGGAAGAGACCCAGTACTTC
>TRBJ2-1|TRBV7-3|.|TRBD1
CASSPGQYNEQFF
TGTGCCAGCAGCCCGGGACAGTACAATGAGCAGTTCTTC
>TRBJ2-1|TRBV4-1|.|TRBD1
CASNPTPGGQYNEQFF
TGCGCCAGCAATCCGACCCCAGGGGGCCAGTACAATGAGCAGTTCTTC
>TRBJ1-3|TRBV10-3|.|.
CAISESREVGSGNTIYF
TGTGCCATCAGTGAGTCCAGGGAAGTCGGCTCTGGAAACACCATATATTTT
>TRBJ1-5|TRBV4-1|.|.
CASSPPHSNQPQHF
TGCGCCAGCAGCCCCCCCCATAGCAATCAGCCCCAGCATTTT
>TRBJ1-2|TRBV5-4|.|.
CASSGEGIGGYTF
TGTGCCAGCAGCGGGGAGGGCATCGGTGGCTACACCTTC
>TRBJ1-1|TRBV5-1|.|TRBD1
CASSLRQGADTEAFF
TGCGCCAGCAGCCTCCGACAGGGGGCGGACACTGAAGCTTTCTTT
>TRBJ2-3|TRBV18|.|.
CASSPGLADTQYF
TGTGCCAGCTCACCAGGACTCGCAGATACGCAGTATTTT
>TRBJ2-1|TRBV6-5|.|.
CASSYSGLSSYNEQFF
TGTGCCAGCAGTTACTCGGGACTTAGCTCCTACAATGAGCAGTTCTTC